This T cell receptor (beta chain) was recorded in a study of graft-versus-host responses after intestinal transplantation. Turning to the study itself: The recipients all started with anti-thymocyte globulin induction and then took tacrolimus and steroids for around 3 years. The study, taken as a whole, reports: In recipient marrow, GvH clones were found, and some appeared first in ileum or blood. Across patients carrying graft-donor T cell macrochimerism, allografts held high graft-versus-host to host-versus-graft clonal ratios.

Only in-frame clones appear in the TCRdb table, and some are missing; sequencing was by immunoSEQ multiplex PCR. The sample has more than 100,000 clones, 93% seen once. Concerning this clone: The antigen remains unidentified.

This receptor was taken from a human donor who received an intestinal transplant. The material was unstimulated CD8+ T cells sorted from spleen or lymph node cells, obtained before intestinal transplant.

The CDR3 nucleotides are TGTGCCAGCAGCTTAGCAGGGGGGCCGACCACAGATACGCAGTATTTT. This translates into CASSLAGGPTTDTQYF. The genes are TRBV7-9 and TRBJ2-3; D assignment may be TRBD1 or TRBD2 (6 bases each). The germline V gene encodes CDR1 SEHNR and CDR2 FQNEAQ (reference sequence). The CDR3 consists of 16 residues. The ends were cut back, 0 bases at V and 2 bases at J, with 12 bases in the middle.